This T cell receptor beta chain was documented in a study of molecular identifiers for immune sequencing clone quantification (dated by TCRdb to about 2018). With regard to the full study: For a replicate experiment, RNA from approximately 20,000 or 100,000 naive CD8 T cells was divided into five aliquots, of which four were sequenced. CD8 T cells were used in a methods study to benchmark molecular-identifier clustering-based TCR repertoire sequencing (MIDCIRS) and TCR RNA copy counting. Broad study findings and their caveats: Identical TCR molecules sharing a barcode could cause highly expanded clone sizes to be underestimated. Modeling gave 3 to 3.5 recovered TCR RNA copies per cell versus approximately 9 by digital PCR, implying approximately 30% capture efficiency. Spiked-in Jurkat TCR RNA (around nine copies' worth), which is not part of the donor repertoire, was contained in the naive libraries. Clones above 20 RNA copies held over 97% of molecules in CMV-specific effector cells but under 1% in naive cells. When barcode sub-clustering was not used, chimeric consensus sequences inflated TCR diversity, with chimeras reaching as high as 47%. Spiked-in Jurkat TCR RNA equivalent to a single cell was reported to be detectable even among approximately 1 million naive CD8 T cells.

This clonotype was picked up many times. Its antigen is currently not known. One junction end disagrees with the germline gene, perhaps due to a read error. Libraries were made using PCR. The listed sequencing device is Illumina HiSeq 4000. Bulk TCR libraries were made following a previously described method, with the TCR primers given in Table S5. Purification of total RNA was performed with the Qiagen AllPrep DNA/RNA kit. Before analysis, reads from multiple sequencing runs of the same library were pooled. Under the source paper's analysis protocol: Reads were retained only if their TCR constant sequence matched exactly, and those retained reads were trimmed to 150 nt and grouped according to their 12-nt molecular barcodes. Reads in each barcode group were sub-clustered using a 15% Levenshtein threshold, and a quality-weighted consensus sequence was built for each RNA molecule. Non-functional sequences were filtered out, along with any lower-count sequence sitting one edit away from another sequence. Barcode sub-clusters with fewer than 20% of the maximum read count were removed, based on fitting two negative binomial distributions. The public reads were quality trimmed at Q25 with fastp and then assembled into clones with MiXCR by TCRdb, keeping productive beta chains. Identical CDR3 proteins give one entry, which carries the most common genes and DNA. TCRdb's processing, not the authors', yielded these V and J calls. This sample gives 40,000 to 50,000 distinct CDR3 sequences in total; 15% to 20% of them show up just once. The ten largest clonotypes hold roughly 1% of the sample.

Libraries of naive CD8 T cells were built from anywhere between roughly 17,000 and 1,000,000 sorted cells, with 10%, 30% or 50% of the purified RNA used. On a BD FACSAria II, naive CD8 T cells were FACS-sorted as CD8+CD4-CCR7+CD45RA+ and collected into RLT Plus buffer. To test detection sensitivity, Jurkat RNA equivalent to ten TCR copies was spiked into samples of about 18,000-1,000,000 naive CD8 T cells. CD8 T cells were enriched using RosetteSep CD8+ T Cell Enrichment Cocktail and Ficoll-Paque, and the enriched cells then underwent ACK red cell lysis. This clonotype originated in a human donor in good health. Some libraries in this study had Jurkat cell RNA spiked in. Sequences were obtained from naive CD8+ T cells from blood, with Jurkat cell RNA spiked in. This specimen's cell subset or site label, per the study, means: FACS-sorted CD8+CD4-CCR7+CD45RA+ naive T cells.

The CDR3 loop reads CASSQDWSLATNGQFF. DNA sequence: TGCGCCAGCAGCCAAGATTGGTCCCTGGCCACCAATGGGCAGTTCTTC. The rearranged segments are TRBV4-3 and TRBJ2-1; no D segment can be confidently identified. The CDR3 measures 16 amino acids from cysteine to phenylalanine. Just the 48-base CDR3 DNA is kept, in frame starting at base 1. Based on the germline V gene, the CDR1 and CDR2 sequences are LGHNA and YSLEER.